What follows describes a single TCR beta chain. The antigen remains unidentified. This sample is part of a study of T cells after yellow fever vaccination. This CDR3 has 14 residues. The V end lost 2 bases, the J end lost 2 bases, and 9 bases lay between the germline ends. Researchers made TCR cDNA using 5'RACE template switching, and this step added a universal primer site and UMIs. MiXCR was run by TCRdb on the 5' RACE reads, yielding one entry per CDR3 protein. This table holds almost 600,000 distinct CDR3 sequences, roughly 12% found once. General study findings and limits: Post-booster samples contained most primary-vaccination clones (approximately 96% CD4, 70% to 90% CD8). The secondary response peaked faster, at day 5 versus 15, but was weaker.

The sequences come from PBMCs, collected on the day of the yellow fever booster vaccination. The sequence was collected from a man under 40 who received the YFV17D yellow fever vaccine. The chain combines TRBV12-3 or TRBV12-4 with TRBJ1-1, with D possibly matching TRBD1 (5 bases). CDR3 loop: CASSLIGDNTEAFF. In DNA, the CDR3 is TGTGCCAGCAGTTTAATAGGGGATAACACTGAAGCTTTCTTT.